The rows below give T cell receptor beta chains drawn from one sample of a study of T-cell memory formation after mild COVID-19. MiXCR, run by TCRdb on the 5' RACE reads, gives a single entry per CDR3 protein. The table lists approximately 260,000 distinct CDR3 sequences, around 17% of them singletons. The sequencing sample was made of PBMCs or a T cell subset sorted from them (not recorded which). The receptor source for this set is a man younger than 30 who had mild COVID-19 (a few samples of this study predate the infection). Cell type and time point are not known. CDR3s include the opening cysteine and the closing phenylalanine or tryptophan. D genes are given only for firm matches. Expanded clones get a size class; other rows say once, few or many, or leave the size out.

DNA,CDR3,D,V,size,J
TGTGCCAGCAGCGCTGCCGGGACAGGGGAAGAGACCCAGTACTTC,CASSAAGTGEETQYF,TRBD1,TRBV7-2,few,TRBJ2-5
TGTGCCAGCAGCACCACAGGCCCGAGCTCCTACAATGAGCAGTTCTTC,CASSTTGPSSYNEQFF,.,TRBV7-3,few,TRBJ2-1
TGCGCCAGCAGCTTCGAGGGCTCTACTAACTATGGCTACACCTTC,CASSFEGSTNYGYTF,.,TRBV5-1,.,TRBJ1-2
TGTGCCAGCAGTCAACGGGGAGCCGGGGAGCTGTTTTTT,CASSQRGAGELFF,.,TRBV6-2/TRBV6-3,.,TRBJ2-2
TGCGCCAGCAGCCCAGATTGGACCCTAAAGGACATTCAGTACTTC,CASSPDWTLKDIQYF,.,TRBV4-3,many,TRBJ2-4
TGCGCCAGCAGCTCTAGAGACGAAGATACGCAGTATTTT,CASSSRDEDTQYF,.,TRBV4-1,.,TRBJ2-3
TGCAGTGCTAGAGCCGACGAAGCTTTCTTT,CSARADEAFF,.,TRBV20-1,few,TRBJ1-1
TGCAGCGTTGAGGCGGATAATGAAAAACTGTTTTTT,CSVEADNEKLFF,.,TRBV29-1,many,TRBJ1-4
TGTGCCAGTAGTATAGAACCGGGACAGAGGAACACTGAAGCTTTCTTT,CASSIEPGQRNTEAFF,TRBD1,TRBV19,few,TRBJ1-1
TGCAGCGCTGCCGGGACTAGCCCTTACCCCAGGGGTGAGCAGTTCTTC,CSAAGTSPYPRGEQFF,TRBD2,TRBV29-1,.,TRBJ2-1
TGCAGTGCTCCGGGGGCGCGGAATGAGCAGTTCTTC,CSAPGARNEQFF,.,TRBV20-1,many,TRBJ2-1
TGTGCCAGCTCACCCCTCGGGACAGCTGGAAACACCATATATTTT,CASSPLGTAGNTIYF,TRBD1,TRBV18,.,TRBJ1-3
TGCAGCGTTCGGTTTGGGACAGTCGGACTTTCAGATACGCAGTATTTT,CSVRFGTVGLSDTQYF,TRBD1,TRBV29-1,many,TRBJ2-3
TGCGCCAGCAGCTTGGAAGCGGGGACTTACAATGAGCAGTTCTTC,CASSLEAGTYNEQFF,TRBD2,TRBV5-1,many,TRBJ2-1
TGTGCCAGCAGCCCGCTAGCAGATACGCAGTATTTT,CASSPLADTQYF,.,TRBV6-6,.,TRBJ2-3
TGCGCCAGCAGCCGGGCAGCCAGCACTGAAGCTTTCTTT,CASSRAASTEAFF,.,TRBV4-3,.,TRBJ1-1
TGTGCCAGCAGCTCCCCGGGAAATGAGCAGTTCTTC,CASSSPGNEQFF,.,TRBV6-5,many,TRBJ2-1
TGCGCCAGCAGCCTGGGACAGGACAATTCACCCCTCCACTTT,CASSLGQDNSPLHF,TRBD1,TRBV5-1,.,TRBJ1-6
TGTGCCAGCAGCTTAGAGACCAGGACCGATCAGCCCCAGCATTTT,CASSLETRTDQPQHF,.,TRBV7-2,few,TRBJ1-5
TGCGCCAGCAGCCAAGACTTGCGGGGAAGATACGAGCAGTACTTC,CASSQDLRGRYEQYF,.,TRBV4-3,.,TRBJ2-7
TGTGCCAGCAGCCAAGATGCAGCGCTAAGCTCCTACAATGAGCAGTTCTTC,CASSQDAALSSYNEQFF,.,TRBV14,.,TRBJ2-1
TGCGCCAGCAGCGCGGGACGGAAGGACGATACGCAGTATTTT,CASSAGRKDDTQYF,.,TRBV5-1,.,TRBJ2-3
TGCAGCGTTGGGACAACCGAAGAGACCCAGTACTTC,CSVGTTEETQYF,.,TRBV29-1,many,TRBJ2-5
TGTGCCAGCAGCACGGGGAGCAGAAAGCCCCAGCATTTT,CASSTGSRKPQHF,.,TRBV6-5,.,TRBJ1-5
TGTGCCAGAGCGCGACCCCCCGAAGAGACCCAGTACTTC,CARARPPEETQYF,.,TRBV7-3,.,TRBJ2-5
TGCGCCAGCAGCTGGACAGGGGTCGGAGACACTGAAGCTTTCTTT,CASSWTGVGDTEAFF,TRBD1,TRBV5-1,.,TRBJ1-1
TGTGCCAGCAGCCAAGATCAGGCTAGCGGGGGGGCCGGTACGCAGTATTTT,CASSQDQASGGAGTQYF,TRBD2,TRBV4-2,few,TRBJ2-3
TGTGCCAGCCCCCAGGGGGAAGAGACCCAGTACTTC,CASPQGEETQYF,TRBD1,TRBV2,.,TRBJ2-5
TGCGCCAGCAGCTTGGACAGCGGGGGGGCAACAGATACGCAGTATTTT,CASSLDSGGATDTQYF,TRBD2,TRBV5-1,.,TRBJ2-3
TGTGCCAGCAGTGGGACAGGGGATGGGCCCCAGCATTTT,CASSGTGDGPQHF,TRBD1,TRBV25-1,few,TRBJ1-5
TGCAGTGCTAGACTAGACAGGGGAGCGGGCTATGGCTACACCTTC,CSARLDRGAGYGYTF,TRBD1,TRBV20-1,.,TRBJ1-2
TGTGCCAGCAGACTACAGGTGATCTCTGGAAACACCATATATTTT,CASRLQVISGNTIYF,.,TRBV12-3/TRBV12-4,.,TRBJ1-3
TGCGCCAGCAGCTTTAGAGGAGAAGGACTCCTAGCCAAAAACATTCAGTACTTC,CASSFRGEGLLAKNIQYF,.,TRBV5-1,.,TRBJ2-4
TGCGACAGCAGCCAAAAAGGAGGCGTATCGGATACGCAGTATTTT,CDSSQKGGVSDTQYF,.,TRBV4-1,.,TRBJ2-3
TGTGCCATCAGTGGGGGGACCGGCTACGAGCAGTACTTC,CAISGGTGYEQYF,.,TRBV10-3,.,TRBJ2-7